Included here is one T cell receptor beta chain sequence, with context. The record originates from a study of blood T cell repertoires in COVID-19. The protocol was immunoSEQ multiplex PCR, while the TCRdb copy is restricted to in-frame clones and leaves out a portion. The data contain 350,000 to 550,000 clones, roughly nine tenths of them singletons. V lost 0 bases and J lost 8, with 16 bases in between. Germline V CDR1 and CDR2: LGHDT, YNNKEL (reference sequence). The CDR3 totals 15 residues. The sample consisted of PBMCs or T cells enriched from blood (not recorded which). The chain has TRBV3-1 (or the pseudogene TRBV3-2) and TRBJ1-2; tentatively, D is TRBD1 (6 bases). The clonotype comes from a man younger than 45 who had recovered from COVID-19. The CDR3 DNA is TGTGCCAGCAGCCAAGATAGAGGGGGGGCTGGAGGCTACACCTTC. Its protein is CASSQDRGGAGGYTF.